A single sample gave rise to the 26 T cell receptor beta chains below, sequenced in a study of shared clonotypes between healthy human individuals. Only in-frame clones appear in the TCRdb table, and some are missing; sequencing was by immunoSEQ multiplex PCR. The sample lists 2 million to 2.5 million clones; about 94% were seen once. The sample comprised naive CD4+ T cells sorted from blood. Documented subset: CD45RA+ positively selected. These receptors all come from a man aged 18 to 29 in good health.

This rearrangement joins TRBV13 to TRBJ2-5, with D possibly being TRBD2 (6 bases). CDR3 length equals 12 residues. Germline values: CDR1 PRHDT, CDR2 FYEKMQ (reference sequence). Trimming cost V 5 bases and J 5 bases, with 9 bases left between them. CDR3 nucleotide sequence: TGTGCCAGCAGCCCCCGGGGGGAGACCCAGTACTTC. Amino acid sequence: CASSPRGETQYF. Variable domain in full (rest from reference TRBV13 and TRBJ2-5): AAGVIQSPRHLIKEKRETATLKCYPIPRHDTVYWYQQGPGQDPQFLISFYEKMQSDKGSIPDRFSAQQFSDYHSELNMSSLELGDSALYFCASSPRGETQYFGPGTRLLVL.

The chain carries TRBV5-4 and TRBJ1-1, with TRBD1 matching over 8 bases. This CDR3 contains 14 residues. The ends lost 4 bases at V and 4 bases at J; junction bases unmatched: 6. Germline-derived CDR1 and CDR2 are SGHNT and YYREEE (reference sequence). The CDR3 bases are TGTGCCAGCAGCAAGGACAGGGTCGGCACTGAAGCTTTCTTT. As protein: CASSKDRVGTEAFF.

Comment on this clone: In the same sample, other DNA sequences code for this CDR3. The rearrangement uses TRBV18 and TRBJ1-3; no definite D call. V lost 0 bases, J lost 0 bases, and 3 bases lay in between. CDR1 is KGHSH and CDR2 is LQKENI in the germline V gene. The CDR3 length is 14 residues. The CDR3 sequence is CASSPPASGNTIYF. DNA of the CDR3: TGTGCCAGCTCACCACCAGCCTCTGGAAACACCATATATTTT.

The V gene is TRBV5-1, the J gene TRBJ2-1; perhaps TRBD1 as D (5 bases). CDR1 SGHRS and CDR2 YFSETQ come from the germline V gene. Deletions cut 0 bases from V and 4 bases from J, with 8 bases between. This CDR3 is built from 14 residues. The CDR3 bases are TGCGCCAGCAGCTTGGAGGGGCTATACAATGAGCAGTTCTTC. Translated: CASSLEGLYNEQFF.

The genes are TRBV6-6 and TRBJ2-2; the D is unclear. This CDR3 contains 13 residues. The V end was cut by 5 bases, the J end by 3 bases, with 7 bases between. Germline CDR1 and CDR2: MNHNY and SVGAGI (reference sequence). The CDR3 protein is CASSALDTGELFF. The CDR3 DNA sequence: TGTGCCAGCAGTGCCCTTGACACCGGGGAGCTGTTTTTT.

The chain recombines TRBV10-3 with TRBJ2-1; D is ambiguous. Between the trimmed V and J ends, which lost 6 bases and 7 bases, there was a span of 10 bases. CDR1 and CDR2 (germline): ENHRY, SYGVKD. There are 12 residues in the CDR3. This chain's CDR3 is CAISRPMNEQFF. CDR3 sequence (DNA): TGTGCCATCAGCCGTCCTATGAATGAGCAGTTCTTC.

The V gene is TRBV28, the J gene TRBJ2-3; D not certain. V was clipped by 8 bases and J by 4 bases, with 19 bases between them. The length of the CDR3 is 15 residues. CDR1 MDHEN and CDR2 SYDVKM come from the germline V gene. CDR3 sequence: CASRPIALIADTQYF. The CDR3 DNA reads TGTGCCAGCCGCCCAATAGCCTTAATCGCAGATACGCAGTATTTT.

This rearrangement joins TRBV25-1 to TRBJ1-6; possible D gene TRBD1, 5 bases. This CDR3 has 16 residues. The V and J ends lost 5 bases and 7 bases respectively, with 18 bases between them. The V gene's germline CDR1 is MGHDK and CDR2 SYGVNS. In DNA, the CDR3 is TGTGCCAGCAGTCCGAGCGGGCAGGGTGAAAATTCACCCCTCCACTTT. Translating it yields CASSPSGQGENSPLHF.

The chain uses TRBV7-2 and TRBJ2-2; TRBD2 matches 11 bases. The junction had 12 bases not matched to a gene; V was cut back by 5 bases and J by 7 bases. The CDR3 covers 17 residues. Germline CDR1 SGHTA, CDR2 FQGNSA. This CDR3 is CASSEMGSGRGNGELFF. The CDR3, as DNA: TGTGCCAGCAGCGAAATGGGTAGCGGGAGGGGTAACGGGGAGCTGTTTTTT.

V and J are TRBV9 and TRBJ1-3; D remains unclear. V dropped 0 bases and J dropped 5 bases, with 12 bases sitting between them. The CDR3 loop spans 15 amino acids. CDR1 SGDLS and CDR2 YYNGEE come from the germline V gene. CDR3 bases: TGTGCCAGCAGCGTAGGGTCCAACCTAAGAAACACCATATATTTT. It encodes CASSVGSNLRNTIYF.

The chain is built from TRBV19 and TRBJ2-7, with D possibly matching TRBD2 (5 bases). The CDR3 is made up of 14 amino acids. V was shortened by 6 bases and J by 6 bases, with 18 bases between the two germline ends. The germline CDR1 and CDR2 sequences are LNHDA and SQIVND (reference sequence). The CDR3 sequence: CASSREVRVPEQYF. CDR3 coding DNA: TGTGCCAGTAGCCGTGAAGTGAGGGTTCCCGAGCAGTACTTC. Drawing the rest from reference TRBV19 and TRBJ2-7, the complete variable domain is DGGITQSPKYLFRKEGQNVTLSCEQNLNHDAMYWYRQDPGQGLRLIYYSQIVNDFQKGDIAEGYSVSREKKESFPLTVTSAQKNPTAFYLCASSREVRVPEQYFGPGTRLTVT.

The CDR3 sequence: CASSLKPGDNTGELFF. The CDR3 nucleotides are TGTGCCAGCAGTTTAAAACCAGGGGACAACACCGGGGAGCTGTTTTTT. V and J are TRBV27 and TRBJ2-2; maybe TRBD1 (6 bases). CDR1 and CDR2 from the germline V gene are MNHEY and SMNVEV (reference sequence). V gave up 2 bases and J gave up 2 bases, with 12 bases separating them. CDR3 length: 16 amino acids.

The genes are TRBV21-1 and TRBJ2-5; the DNA was not compared with TRBD1, the D call given in the table. TRBV21-1 is flagged as a pseudogene. This CDR3 spans 15 amino acids. The CDR3: CASLRGTAKVGTQYF. CDR3 DNA sequence: TGTGCCAGCCTAAGGGGGACAGCGAAAGTGGGGACCCAGTACTTC.

The rearrangement joins TRBV7-9 to TRBJ1-6; D might be TRBD1 (5 bases). Germline V CDR1 and CDR2: SEHNR, FQNEAQ (reference sequence). There are 16 residues in the CDR3. V was clipped by 0 bases and J by 8 bases, with 14 bases between them. The CDR3 reads CASSLAGRGKDSPLHF. As DNA, the CDR3 is TGTGCCAGCAGCTTAGCCGGTCGGGGGAAGGATTCACCCCTCCACTTT. Full variable domain (outside the CDR3, taken from reference TRBV7-9 and TRBJ1-6): DTGVSQNPRHKITKRGQNVTFRCDPISEHNRLYWYRQTLGQGPEFLTYFQNEAQLEKSRLLSDRFSAERPKGSFSTLEIQRTEQGDSAMYLCASSLAGRGKDSPLHFGNGTRLTVT.

The rearrangement joins TRBV5-4 to TRBJ2-7; 8 bases map to TRBD1. The CDR3 runs to 14 residues. Germline V gene data show CDR1 as SGHNT and CDR2 as YYREEE (reference sequence). J was trimmed by 7 bases and V by 0 bases; bases with no gene match: 6. DNA for the CDR3: TGTGCCAGCAGCTTGGGGGACAGGCCGAGAGAGCAGTACTTC. This gives the protein CASSLGDRPREQYF.

The V and J genes are TRBV11-2 and TRBJ2-3; TRBD2 agrees at 8 bases. Germline loops: CDR1 SGHAT, CDR2 FQNNGV. J gave up 7 bases and V 5 bases, and 11 bases lay outside the gene matches. CDR3 length equals 15 residues. The CDR3 is CASSHGRGPTNTQYF. The CDR3 DNA reads as TGTGCCAGCAGCCACGGGAGGGGACCCACGAATACGCAGTATTTT.

This clone occurred once. The CDR3 nucleotides read TGTGCCAGCAGCACCGGACTAGCGGGAGGCACCGGGGAGCTGTTTTTT. It yields the protein CASSTGLAGGTGELFF. The gene calls are TRBV7-2 and TRBJ2-2; 14 bases fit TRBD2. Germline assignment: CDR1 SGHTA and CDR2 FQGNSA. The length of the CDR3 is 16 residues. Trimming removed 5 bases from V and 4 bases from J; junction bases left unmatched: 3.

The V call is TRBV9, the J call TRBJ2-7; D not certain. The CDR3 has 15 amino acids. Trimming left V 0 bases short and J 2 bases short, with 12 bases between. Germline V gives CDR1 SGDLS, CDR2 YYNGEE. CDR3 loop: CASSVVKTPTYEQYF. The CDR3 coding sequence is TGTGCCAGCAGCGTAGTTAAGACACCGACCTACGAGCAGTACTTC.

The rearrangement links TRBV7-9 to TRBJ1-1; D gene unclear. This CDR3 contains 15 residues. Trimming shortened V by 5 bases and J by 6 bases, and 19 bases separated the two germline ends. Germline V lookup: CDR1 SEHNR, CDR2 FQNEAQ (reference sequence). The CDR3 reads CASSLTSWDSPEAFF. The CDR3 DNA reads as TGTGCCAGCAGCCTAACCTCGTGGGATTCCCCTGAAGCTTTCTTT.

The chain uses TRBV10-3 and TRBJ2-1; D not certain. Trimming removed 4 bases from V and 10 bases from J, with 11 bases in between. Germline V gives CDR1 ENHRY, CDR2 SYGVKD. This CDR3 spans 12 amino acids. The CDR3 region has the DNA TGTGCCATCAGTGTCCCCCCTAGAGAGCAGTTCTTC. It yields the protein CAISVPPREQFF.

This sequence joins TRBV27 and TRBJ2-7; TRBD2 might be the D (5 bases). V lost 4 bases and J lost 4, with 11 bases in between. The CDR3 sequence is 13 residues long. Germline V gene lookup returns CDR1 MNHEY and CDR2 SMNVEV (reference sequence). In DNA form, the CDR3 reads TGTGCCAGCAGTTATCGGGGTTCGTACGAGCAGTACTTC. Amino acids: CASSYRGSYEQYF.

The chain couples TRBV5-6 to TRBJ2-7; 9 nucleotides agree with TRBD2. Germline V gene sequence: CDR1 SGHDT, CDR2 YYEEEE. The CDR3 extends over 14 amino acids. Unmatched junction bases numbered 3, after V lost 4 bases and J lost 1 base. The CDR3 DNA is TGTGCCAGCAGCCTAGCGGGACCGTCCTACGAGCAGTACTTC. It codes for CASSLAGPSYEQYF.

This chain links TRBV28 with TRBJ2-1; 9 bases align to TRBD2. The CDR3 extends over 15 amino acids. The trim removed 7 bases at V and 1 base at J, leaving 5 bases unmatched. The germline CDR1 and CDR2 sequences are MDHEN and SYDVKM. This chain's CDR3 is CASNIAGVSYNEQFF. Written as DNA, the CDR3 is TGTGCCAGCAATATAGCGGGGGTTTCCTACAATGAGCAGTTCTTC.

The chain joins TRBV18 to TRBJ2-5; 10 nucleotides align to TRBD2. This CDR3 comprises 17 residues. The V and J ends lost 4 bases and 1 base, in that order; junction bases with no gene match: 9. Germline assignment: CDR1 KGHSH and CDR2 LQKENI. CDR3 sequence: CASSQLPLAGVQETQYF. In DNA form, the CDR3 reads TGTGCCAGCTCACAACTCCCTCTAGCGGGAGTCCAAGAGACCCAGTACTTC.

Worth noting for this clone: Other DNA variants within this sample encode the same CDR3. The chain links TRBV19 to TRBJ2-7, with a tentative D call TRBD1 (5 bases). The germline V gene has CDR1 LNHDA and CDR2 SQIVND (reference sequence). Trimming took off 3 bases at V and 4 bases at J, with 10 bases between the two ends. This CDR3 is 13 amino acids long. CDR3: CASSIGTGYEQYF. CDR3 nucleotide sequence: TGTGCCAGTAGTATCGGAACAGGATACGAGCAGTACTTC. The full variable domain, with the rest looked up from reference TRBV19 and TRBJ2-7, is DGGITQSPKYLFRKEGQNVTLSCEQNLNHDAMYWYRQDPGQGLRLIYYSQIVNDFQKGDIAEGYSVSREKKESFPLTVTSAQKNPTAFYLCASSIGTGYEQYFGPGTRLTVT.

This clone occurred a few times. This rearrangement joins TRBV7-2 to TRBJ1-2; D possibly corresponds to TRBD1 (5 bases). CDR1 and CDR2 (germline): SGHTA, FQGNSA. This CDR3 spans 15 amino acids. V shed 5 bases and J shed 2 bases, with 15 bases lying between them. The chain's CDR3 is CASSPAVGGNYGYTF. DNA for the CDR3: TGTGCCAGCAGCCCTGCGGTTGGGGGAAACTATGGCTACACCTTC.